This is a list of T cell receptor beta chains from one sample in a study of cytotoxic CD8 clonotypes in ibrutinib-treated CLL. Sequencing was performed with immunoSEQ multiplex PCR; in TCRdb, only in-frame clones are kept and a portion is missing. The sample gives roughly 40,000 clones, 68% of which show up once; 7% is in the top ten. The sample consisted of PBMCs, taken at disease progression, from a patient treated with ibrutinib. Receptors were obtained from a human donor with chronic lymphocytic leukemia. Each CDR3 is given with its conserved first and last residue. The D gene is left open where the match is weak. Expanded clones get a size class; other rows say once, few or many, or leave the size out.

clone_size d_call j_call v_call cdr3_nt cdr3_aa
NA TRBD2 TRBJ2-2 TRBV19 TGTGCCAGTAGGGAGCGGGACTACACCGGGGAGCTGTTTTTT CASRERDYTGELFF
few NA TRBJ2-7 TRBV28 TGTGCCAGCAGTACCCACCCCCCGGAGCAGTACTTC CASSTHPPEQYF
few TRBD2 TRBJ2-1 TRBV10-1 TGCGCCAGCGGGACTAGCGGGAGCAATGAGCAGTTCTTC CASGTSGSNEQFF
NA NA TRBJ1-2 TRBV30 TGTGCCTGGAGCCAAGGGGGACCCAGAACCTTC CAWSQGGPRTF
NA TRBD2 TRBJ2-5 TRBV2 TGTGCCAGCAGTGAATGGGGGGGCCAAGAGACCCAGTACTTC CASSEWGGQETQYF
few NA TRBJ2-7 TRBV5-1 TGCGCCAGCAGCTTGGCCGCCGAGCAGTACTTC CASSLAAEQYF
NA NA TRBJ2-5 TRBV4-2 TGTGCCAGCAGCCAAGAAAGCCGGAGGGGAGAGACCCAGTACTTC CASSQESRRGETQYF
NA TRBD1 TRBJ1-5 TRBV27 TGTGCCAGGGACAGGGGGCCCAAACGTCCCCAGCATTTT CARDRGPKRPQHF
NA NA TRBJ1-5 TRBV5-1 TGCGCCAGCAGCTTGGGATTGACTCAGCCCCAGCATTTT CASSLGLTQPQHF
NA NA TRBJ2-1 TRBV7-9 TGTGCCAGCAGCTCGACCCAGCGCCGGGGACGGCAGCAGTTCTTC CASSSTQRRGRQQFF
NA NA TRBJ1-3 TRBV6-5 TGTGCCAGCAGACAGATCGTTGGAAACACCATATATTTT CASRQIVGNTIYF
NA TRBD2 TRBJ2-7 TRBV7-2 TGTGCCAGCAGCGTCGCGGGGGGCGACCACGAGCAGTACTTC CASSVAGGDHEQYF
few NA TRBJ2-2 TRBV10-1 TGCGCCAGCAGTGAAGGACAGAACGAGGAGCTGTTTTTT CASSEGQNEELFF
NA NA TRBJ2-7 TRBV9 TGTGCCAGCAGCCCAAACTCCTACGAGCAGTACTTC CASSPNSYEQYF
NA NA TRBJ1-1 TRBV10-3 TGTGCCATCACGGCTTCTGGCAGGGGGAACACTGAAGCTTTCTTT CAITASGRGNTEAFF
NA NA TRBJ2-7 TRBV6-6 TGTGCCAGCAGTTACTCGAGTACTAGCGAGCAGTACTTC CASSYSSTSEQYF
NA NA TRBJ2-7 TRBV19 TGTGCCAGTACAGGTAGCGACTCCTACGAGCAGTACTTC CASTGSDSYEQYF
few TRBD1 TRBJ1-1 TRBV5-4 TGTGCCAGCAGCCCGGGCGGGTTTACAGGGGGCGGGGGCACTGAAGCTTTCTTT CASSPGGFTGGGGTEAFF
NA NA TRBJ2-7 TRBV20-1 TGCAGTGCTTGGTCTAGGTGGCAGTACTTC CSAWSRWQYF
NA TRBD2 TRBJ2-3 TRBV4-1 TGCGCCAGCAGCCAAGGAGCGGGAATAGGGGCAGATACGCAGTATTTT CASSQGAGIGADTQYF
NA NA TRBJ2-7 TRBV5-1 TGCGCCAGCAGCCTGCCGACGGCCTCCTACGAGCAGTACTTC CASSLPTASYEQYF
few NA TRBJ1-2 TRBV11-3 TGTGCCAGCAGCTCCCCCCGGAGCTATGGCTACACCTTC CASSSPRSYGYTF
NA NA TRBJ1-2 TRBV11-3 TGTGCCAGCAGCTTAGGTCTTAATGGCTACACCTTC CASSLGLNGYTF
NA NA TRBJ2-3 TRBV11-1 TGTGCCAGCAGCTCCCGGGGCACAGATACGCAGTATTTT CASSSRGTDTQYF
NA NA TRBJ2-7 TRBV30 TGTGCCTGGGCCGACACCGCCTACGAGCAGTACTTC CAWADTAYEQYF
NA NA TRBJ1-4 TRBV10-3 TGTGCCATCAGACCGACAGAGAATGAAAAACTGTTTTTT CAIRPTENEKLFF
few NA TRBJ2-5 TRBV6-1 TGTGCCAGCAGTGATAGAGGGGCGGGACAGGAGACCCAGTACTTC CASSDRGAGQETQYF
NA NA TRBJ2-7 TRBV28 TGTGCCAGCAGTGTGGCAGGGCAGTCTCACGAGCAGTACTTC CASSVAGQSHEQYF
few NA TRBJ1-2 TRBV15 TGTGCCACCAGCAGAGATCAATCAGGGTATGGCTACACCTTC CATSRDQSGYGYTF
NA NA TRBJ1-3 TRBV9 TGTGCCAGCAGCGCTATAGCCGGGGGAAACACCATATATTTT CASSAIAGGNTIYF
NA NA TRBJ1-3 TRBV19 TGTGCCAGTAGTACACCCGGGGGAAACACCATATATTTT CASSTPGGNTIYF
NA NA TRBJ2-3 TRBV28 TGTGCCAGCAGTTTAAGCAGTCTAGATACGCAGTATTTT CASSLSSLDTQYF
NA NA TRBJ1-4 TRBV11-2 TGTGCCAGCAGCTCACCAATCACTACAGGACCTGATGGAAAACTGTTTTTT CASSSPITTGPDGKLFF
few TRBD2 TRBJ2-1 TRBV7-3 TGTGCCAGCAGCTTAACTGCTAGCGGGGAGGGTGAGCAGTTCTTC CASSLTASGEGEQFF
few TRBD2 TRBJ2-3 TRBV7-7 TGTGCTAGCAGCCGGAGCGGGAGAGGTGGAGATACGCAGTATTTT CASSRSGRGGDTQYF
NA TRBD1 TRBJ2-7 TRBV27 TGTGCCAGCAGTCGAAGGTCCGGGACAGGGGTGGGAGAGCAGTACTTC CASSRRSGTGVGEQYF
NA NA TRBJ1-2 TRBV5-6 TGTGCCAGCAGCTTGGCCCCGGGGGCTAACTATGGCTACACCTTC CASSLAPGANYGYTF
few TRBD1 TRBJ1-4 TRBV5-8 TGTGCCAGCAGCAAGACAGGGTTGGGAGAAAAACTGTTTTTT CASSKTGLGEKLFF
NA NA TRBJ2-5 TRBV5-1 TGCGCCAGCAGCTCAGCGAGAACTTCAGAGACCCAGTACTTC CASSSARTSETQYF
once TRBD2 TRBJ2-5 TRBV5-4 TGTGCCAGCAGCTTAAAATCGAGCGGGGCATCCCAAGAGACCCAGTACTTC CASSLKSSGASQETQYF
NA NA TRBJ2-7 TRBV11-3 TGTGCCAGCAGCTCTCTTACAAACTACGAGCAGTACTTC CASSSLTNYEQYF
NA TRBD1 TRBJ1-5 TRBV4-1 TGCGCCAGCAGCCAAGAACAGGGGGCGCGTCAGCCCCAGCATTTT CASSQEQGARQPQHF
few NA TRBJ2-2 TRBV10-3 TGTGCCATCGGTACACCGAACACCGGGGAGCTGTTTTTT CAIGTPNTGELFF
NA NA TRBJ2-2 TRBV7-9 TGTGCCAGCAGCTTAGTTCCGGGAGACGCAAACACCGGGGAGCTGTTTTTT CASSLVPGDANTGELFF
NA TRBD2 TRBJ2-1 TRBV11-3 TGTGCCAGCACCGGGACTAGCGGCGAAGGGGAGCAGTTCTTC CASTGTSGEGEQFF
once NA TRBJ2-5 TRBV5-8 TGTGCCAGCACAAGGGATCAAGAGACCCAGTACTTC CASTRDQETQYF